This T cell receptor beta chain was identified during a study of tissue T cells after allogeneic stem cell transplantation. The study, taken as a whole, reports: Tissue-detected TCR repertoire was only partly captured by blood and spleen T cells. Limitations included a small, clinically heterogeneous cohort and limited sampling depth. Motif-based clustering found tissue-specific repertoire signatures shared across patients, though few clones were shared.

This clone has just a few counts. Its matching antigen is unknown. Mouse germline and gene names are used. Using immunoSEQ multiplex PCR, the repertoire was profiled, and TCRdb retains in-frame clones only, with some absent. The table shows 6,400 or so clones, with 40% to 55% occurring only once. Time point in this sample: mouse harvest day 7 after allogeneic transplant. Tail vein injection delivered 10^7 T-cell-depleted bone marrow cells and 10^6 splenic CD5+ T cells. Sequencing used lymph node tissue. This clonotype was sampled from a female BALB/c mouse given C57BL/6 T cells with graft-versus-host disease after an allogeneic hematopoietic cell transplant.

CDR3 protein: CASSLGRGGSDYTF. The CDR3 DNA, read in part, is TGTGCCAGCAGTCTCGGCAGGGGAGGCTCCGACTACACC. V and J are TRBV26 and TRBJ1-2, with D tentatively TRBD1 (6 bases). The CDR3 goes on 1 residue after the read ends, and that part is filled in from the germline J gene. The CDR3 runs to 14 residues. V was clipped by 3 bases and J by 4 bases, with 12 bases between them. Germline V gives CDR1 KGHPV, CDR2 FQNQEV (reference sequence).